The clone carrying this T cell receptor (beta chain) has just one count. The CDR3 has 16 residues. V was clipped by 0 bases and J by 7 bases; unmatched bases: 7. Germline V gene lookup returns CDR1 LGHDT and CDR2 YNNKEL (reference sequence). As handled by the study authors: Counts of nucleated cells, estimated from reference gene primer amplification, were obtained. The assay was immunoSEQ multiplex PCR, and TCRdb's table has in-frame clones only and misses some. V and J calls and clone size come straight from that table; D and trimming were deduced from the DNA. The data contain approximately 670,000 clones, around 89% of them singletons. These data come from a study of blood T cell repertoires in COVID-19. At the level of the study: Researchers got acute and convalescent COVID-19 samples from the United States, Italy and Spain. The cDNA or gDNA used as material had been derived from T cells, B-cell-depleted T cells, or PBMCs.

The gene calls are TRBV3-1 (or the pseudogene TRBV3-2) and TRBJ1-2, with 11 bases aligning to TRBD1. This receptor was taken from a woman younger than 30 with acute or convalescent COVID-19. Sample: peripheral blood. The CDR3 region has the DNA TGTGCCAGCAGCCAAGATCCCCGGACAGGGGGCCGTGGCTACACCTTC. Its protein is CASSQDPRTGGRGYTF.